The 23 T cell receptor beta chains below come from one sample, sequenced in a study of T cell changes during pregnancy in multiple sclerosis. The repertoire was sequenced with immunoSEQ multiplex PCR; TCRdb's copy has only in-frame clones and lacks some. The data hold tens of thousands of clones, with 80% to 90% observed a single time. The sequencing here drew on CD4+ T cells from peripheral blood mononuclear cells, taken in the first trimester of pregnancy. All receptors derive from a female donor with multiple sclerosis, enrolled in a pregnancy study.

V and J are TRBV29-1 and TRBJ2-7; 11 nucleotides align to TRBD2. The CDR3 consists of 12 residues. Germline assignment: CDR1 SQVTM and CDR2 ANQGSEA. Losses at the gene ends were 6 bases for V and 2 bases for J; bases not matched to a gene: 0. CDR3 bases: TGCAGCGTGACTAGCGGGACCTACGAGCAGTACTTC. Protein product: CSVTSGTYEQYF.

The genes are TRBV23-1 and TRBJ1-2; D unresolved. TRBV23-1 is an ORF for which the function is uncertain. CDR3 length: 14 amino acids. The V end was cut by 2 bases, the J end by 5 bases, with 12 bases between. The CDR3 spells CASSQPRGDYGYTF. Written as DNA, the CDR3 is TGCGCCAGCAGTCAACCTCGCGGAGATTATGGCTACACCTTC.

The chain employs TRBV5-4 and TRBJ2-6; D possibly corresponds to TRBD2 (6 bases). Trimming took 4 bases from V and 9 from J, leaving 14 bases between them. This CDR3 contains 14 residues. Per germline, CDR1 SGHNT and CDR2 YYREEE (reference sequence). As DNA, the CDR3 is TGTGCCAGCAGCCCATGGGGGGTAGACAACGTCCTGACTTTC. Residues: CASSPWGVDNVLTF.

The chain uses TRBV9 and TRBJ2-7; no reliable D call. V was clipped by 3 bases and J by 6 bases, with 19 bases between them. CDR1 and CDR2 from the germline V gene are SGDLS and YYNGEE. This CDR3 has 15 residues. CDR3 sequence: CASSAYQLSGGEQYF. The CDR3 DNA is TGTGCCAGCAGCGCTTACCAACTAAGTGGTGGCGAGCAGTACTTC.

The V call is TRBV6-1, the J call TRBJ2-3; D may be TRBD2 (6 bases). CDR1 is MNHNS and CDR2 is SASEGT in the germline V gene. This CDR3 is 13 amino acids long. Trimming pared 7 bases from V and 0 bases from J, leaving 8 bases between. This CDR3 is CASMRDSTDTQYF. CDR3 nucleotide sequence: TGTGCCAGCATGCGGGACAGCACAGATACGCAGTATTTT.

The chain combines TRBV4-1 with TRBJ2-3; 7 bases fit TRBD2. The J segment lost 0 bases and the V segment lost 0 bases, leaving 9 bases of the junction unmatched. This CDR3 has 18 amino acids. The germline V gene encodes CDR1 MGHRA and CDR2 YSYEKL. The CDR3 DNA is TGCGCCAGCAGCCAAGATGAGACTAGCCCGACTAGCACAGATACGCAGTATTTT. Protein product: CASSQDETSPTSTDTQYF.

This clone was observed a single time. The chain uses TRBV15 and TRBJ2-1; 10 bases fit TRBD2. From germline, CDR1 is LNHNV and CDR2 YYDKDF (reference sequence). With 0 bases clipped from V and 3 bases from J, the junction kept 5 bases outside the gene matches. The CDR3 contains 17 residues. The CDR3 reads CATSRDIAGGFYNEQFF. The CDR3 nucleotides read TGTGCCACCAGCAGAGATATAGCGGGGGGTTTCTACAATGAGCAGTTCTTC.

This clone was counted a few times. The chain combines TRBV6-1 with TRBJ2-1, with no clear D. The CDR3 is 15 residues long. The V gene's germline CDR1 is MNHNS and CDR2 SASEGT. V lost 3 bases and J 1 base, leaving 10 bases between the germline ends. CDR3 DNA: TGTGCCAGCAGTGACGGAGCGTATTCCTACAATGAGCAGTTCTTC. Protein: CASSDGAYSYNEQFF.

The chain recombines TRBV7-6 with TRBJ2-2, with D perhaps matching TRBD1 (5 bases). This CDR3 contains 16 residues. CDR1 is SGHVS, CDR2 FNYEAQ, per germline. Trimming took 3 bases from V and 2 from J, leaving 13 bases between them. CDR3 DNA: TGTGCCAGCAGCTTCCTGCAGGGTCAAAACACCGGGGAGCTGTTTTTT. This translates into CASSFLQGQNTGELFF. The variable domain in full, with the rest retrieved from reference TRBV7-6 and TRBJ2-2, is GAGVSQSPRYKVTKRGQDVALRCDPISGHVSLYWYRQALGQGPEFLTYFNYEAQQDKSGLPNDRFSAERPEGSISTLTIQRTEQRDSAMYRCASSFLQGQNTGELFFGEGSRLTVL.

The V and J genes are TRBV15 and TRBJ2-5, with 10 bases matching TRBD2. Germline assignment: CDR1 LNHNV and CDR2 YYDKDF (reference sequence). After removal of 1 base from V and 7 bases from J, the junction contained 12 bases not matched to a gene. This CDR3 spans 17 amino acids. The CDR3 sequence: CATSRGSASGSQSTQYF. CDR3 nucleotides: TGTGCCACCAGCAGAGGGTCCGCTAGCGGGAGCCAGTCGACCCAGTACTTC.

This chain connects TRBV7-9 to TRBJ1-6; the D is unclear. Per germline, CDR1 SEHNR and CDR2 FQNEAQ (reference sequence). There are 15 residues in the CDR3. V was shortened by 8 bases and J by 0 bases, with 11 bases between the two germline ends. CDR3 in amino acids: CASGTESSYNSPLHF. The CDR3 nucleotides are TGTGCCAGCGGCACAGAGAGCTCCTATAATTCACCCCTCCACTTT. Based on the CDR3 plus reference TRBV7-9 and TRBJ1-6, the full variable domain is DTGVSQNPRHKITKRGQNVTFRCDPISEHNRLYWYRQTLGQGPEFLTYFQNEAQLEKSRLLSDRFSAERPKGSFSTLEIQRTEQGDSAMYLCASGTESSYNSPLHFGNGTRLTVT.

The rearrangement uses TRBV5-1 and TRBJ2-3; 8 bases agree with TRBD1. The germline gives CDR1 SGHRS, CDR2 YFSETQ. Trimming took 4 bases from V and 3 from J; bases not matched to a gene: 4. The CDR3 contains 14 residues. The CDR3 DNA sequence: TGCGCCAGCAGCACGGACAGGGAAACAGATACGCAGTATTTT. Amino acids: CASSTDRETDTQYF.

The chain couples TRBV7-9 to TRBJ2-1; D unclear. The V gene's germline CDR1 is SEHNR and CDR2 FQNEAQ (reference sequence). Trimming removed 3 bases at V and 0 bases at J, with 9 bases between. The CDR3 totals 15 residues. The CDR3 nucleotides read TGTGCCAGCAGCTTTGGTCCCAGCTCCTACAATGAGCAGTTCTTC. Translated: CASSFGPSSYNEQFF.

The chain carries TRBV6-5 and TRBJ1-1; maybe TRBD1 (6 bases). In germline, CDR1 is MNHEY, CDR2 SVGAGI. The CDR3 is 15 amino acids. The V gene lost 7 bases and the J gene lost 4 bases, with 19 bases spanning the gap. CDR3 sequence: CASIKRTGFRTEAFF. CDR3 in DNA: TGTGCCAGCATTAAAAGAACAGGGTTTCGCACTGAAGCTTTCTTT.

This clone was counted between two and nine times. The V gene is TRBV4-1, the J gene TRBJ1-6; D is ambiguous. Germline V lookup: CDR1 MGHRA, CDR2 YSYEKL. Trimming stripped 5 bases from V and 9 bases from J, with 14 bases between. The CDR3 covers 14 residues. In nucleotides, the CDR3 is TGCGCCAGCAGCTCTCTTGGCGGGGTTTCACCCCTCCACTTT. It is translated as CASSSLGGVSPLHF.

This chain connects TRBV5-1 to TRBJ2-3, with D unresolved. V dropped 6 bases and J dropped 2 bases, with 22 bases sitting between them. Germline assignment: CDR1 SGHRS and CDR2 YFSETQ. The CDR3 is made up of 17 amino acids. The CDR3 region has the DNA TGCGCCAGCAAACCCGCCGCGGTCCCCTCGGACACAGATACGCAGTATTTT. Translation: CASKPAAVPSDTDTQYF.

The chain has TRBV5-1 and TRBJ2-1, with D possibly TRBD1 on 6 matching bases. The CDR3 contains 14 residues. V was pared by 3 bases and J by 0 bases, with 7 bases between. Germline V gene lookup returns CDR1 SGHRS and CDR2 YFSETQ. This CDR3 reads CASSSDSSYNEQFF. CDR3 sequence (DNA): TGCGCCAGCAGCTCGGACAGCTCCTACAATGAGCAGTTCTTC.

The gene calls are TRBV19 and TRBJ1-1; a possible D gene is TRBD1 (5 bases). The germline gives CDR1 LNHDA, CDR2 SQIVND (reference sequence). This CDR3 is 15 amino acids long. V lost 3 bases, J lost 5 bases, and 16 bases lay in between. The CDR3 DNA follows: TGTGCCAGTAGTATCGCCGGACACCCTGGGACTGAAGCTTTCTTT. Amino acid sequence: CASSIAGHPGTEAFF.

In its sample, this clone was seen a few times. The rearrangement joins TRBV18 to TRBJ2-2; the D gene is possibly TRBD2 (5 bases). The CDR3 spans 16 residues. V dropped 6 bases and J dropped 1 base, with 15 bases sitting between them. Germline loops: CDR1 KGHSH, CDR2 LQKENI. The CDR3 nucleotides read TGTGCCAGCTCCGACCTACGACTACAGAACACCGGGGAGCTGTTTTTT. Its protein is CASSDLRLQNTGELFF.

The CDR3 protein is CASSHLAGGHNEQFF. The DNA of the CDR3 is TGTGCCAGCAGCCATCTGGCCGGGGGGCATAATGAGCAGTTCTTC. The gene calls are TRBV11-3 and TRBJ2-1; TRBD2 is a possible D gene (7 bases). The V gene's germline CDR1 is SGHNT and CDR2 YENEEA. The CDR3 is 15 residues long. Deletions cut 5 bases from V and 7 bases from J, with 18 bases between.

V and J are TRBV18 and TRBJ1-1, with D possibly being TRBD1 (6 bases). CDR3 length: 16 amino acids. Germline-derived CDR1 and CDR2 are KGHSH and LQKENI. Between the trimmed V and J ends, which lost 3 bases and 0 bases, there was a span of 14 bases. The CDR3 reads CASSPPGQSLNTEAFF. The DNA of the CDR3 is TGTGCCAGCTCACCGCCTGGACAGAGCTTGAACACTGAAGCTTTCTTT.

The genes are TRBV7-8 and TRBJ1-1; D remains unclear. Germline CDR1 and CDR2: SGHVS and FQNEAQ. V shed 0 bases and J shed 6 bases, with 17 bases lying between them. CDR3 size: 16 residues. The CDR3 DNA follows: TGTGCCAGCAGCTTAGCGGTGAATGCACCGAGCGCTGAAGCTTTCTTT. Encoded protein: CASSLAVNAPSAEAFF.

This clone has only one observation. The chain has TRBV5-1 and TRBJ2-5; weak D call: TRBD1 (6 bases). Per the germline V gene, CDR1 is SGHRS and CDR2 is YFSETQ. CDR3 size: 12 residues. V lost 2 bases, J lost 4 bases, and 6 bases lay in between. The chain's CDR3 is CASSFRGETQYF. The CDR3 nucleotides read TGCGCCAGCAGCTTCAGGGGAGAGACCCAGTACTTC.